Below, 11 T cell receptor beta chains from the same sample are listed, as sequenced in a study of blood T cell repertoires in COVID-19. The data were produced by immunoSEQ multiplex PCR, yet TCRdb's version contains in-frame clones alone and is incomplete. The sample has under 200,000 clones; 70% to 85% are singletons. What was sequenced was peripheral blood. The source is a woman in her thirties with acute or convalescent COVID-19.

The chain recombines TRBV5-1 with TRBJ1-4; D remains ambiguous. Germline CDR1 SGHRS, CDR2 YFSETQ. The CDR3 covers 15 residues. Trimming cost V 6 bases and J 7 bases, with 19 bases left between them. The CDR3, as DNA: TGCGCCAGCACATGGTCTGCGGGATTTGGTGAAAAACTGTTTTTT. Its protein is CASTWSAGFGEKLFF.

V and J are TRBV9 and TRBJ2-7; D is perhaps TRBD1 (6 bases). Germline loops: CDR1 SGDLS, CDR2 YYNGEE. Trimming left V 0 bases short and J 2 bases short, with 12 bases between. The CDR3 sequence is 15 residues long. CDR3 residues: CASSVDGRTAYEQYF. The CDR3 nucleotides are TGTGCCAGCAGCGTAGACGGGCGGACAGCCTACGAGCAGTACTTC. Combining the CDR3 with reference TRBV9 and TRBJ2-7 gives the whole variable domain DSGVTQTPKHLITATGQRVTLRCSPRSGDLSVYWYQQSLDQGLQFLIQYYNGEERAKGNILERFSAQQFPDLHSELNLSSLELGDSALYFCASSVDGRTAYEQYFGPGTRLTVT.

The V and J genes are TRBV7-9 and TRBJ2-1; D is possibly TRBD2 (6 bases). The CDR3 has 15 residues. CDR1 is SEHNR, CDR2 FQNEAQ, per germline (reference sequence). V was clipped by 4 bases and J by 0 bases, with 10 bases between them. In nucleotides, the CDR3 is TGTGCCAGCAGCTCACGGGGGAGCTCCTACAATGAGCAGTTCTTC. This translates into CASSSRGSSYNEQFF.

The CDR3 DNA reads TGTGCCAGCAGCAAAGCCGACCCGACAGCTTATAACTATGGCTACACCTTC. Its protein is CASSKADPTAYNYGYTF. The rearrangement links TRBV21-1 to TRBJ1-2; whether TRBD1, the table's D call, matches the DNA was not checked. TRBV21-1 is described as a pseudogene. CDR3 size: 17 residues.

This chain links TRBV5-6 with TRBJ2-1, with 8 bases fitting TRBD2. The CDR3 extends over 15 amino acids. With V trimmed by 5 bases and J by 1 base, 5 bases remained unmatched. The germline CDR1 and CDR2 sequences are SGHDT and YYEEEE. The CDR3: CASRISGASYNEQFF. As DNA, the CDR3 is TGTGCCAGCAGGATTAGCGGGGCATCCTACAATGAGCAGTTCTTC.

This chain links TRBV30 with TRBJ2-2, with D unclear. The CDR3 contains 13 residues. CDR1 GTSNPN and CDR2 SVGIG come from the germline V gene (reference sequence). Trimming shortened V by 0 bases and J by 3 bases, and 5 bases separated the two germline ends. The CDR3 nucleotides read TGTGCCTGGAGTGTCGAGGACACCGGGGAGCTGTTTTTT. It codes for CAWSVEDTGELFF.

This clone was seen at least ten times. The chain links TRBV6-2 or TRBV6-3 to TRBJ1-6; D is unresolved. V lost 2 bases to trimming and J lost 0 bases, with 8 bases between them. This CDR3 has 16 amino acids. Germline V lookup: CDR1 MNHEY, CDR2 SVGEGT. The CDR3, as DNA: TGTGCCAGCAGTTACGGTAGGAGCTCCTATAATTCACCCCTCCACTTT. Amino acid sequence: CASSYGRSSYNSPLHF.

V is TRBV5-4 and J is TRBJ2-1; 8 positions agree with TRBD1. Germline V gene sequence: CDR1 SGHNT, CDR2 YYREEE (reference sequence). With 3 bases clipped from V and 6 bases from J, the junction kept 5 bases outside the gene matches. CDR3 size: 14 residues. CDR3 sequence (DNA): TGTGCCAGCAGCTCCCGGACAGGGTTCAATGAGCAGTTCTTC. Amino acid sequence: CASSSRTGFNEQFF.

There are a few counts of this clone. The chain combines TRBV5-8 with TRBJ1-1; a weak D match, TRBD1 (6 bases). Per germline, CDR1 SGHTS and CDR2 YDEGEE. This CDR3 is built from 14 residues. The V and J ends lost 0 bases and 5 bases respectively, with 11 bases between them. The CDR3 loop reads CASSLARGKTEAFF. The CDR3 nucleotides read TGTGCCAGCAGCTTGGCAAGGGGGAAAACTGAAGCTTTCTTT.

The chain links TRBV5-1 to TRBJ2-7, with D maybe TRBD2 (5 bases). This CDR3 region has 13 residues. CDR1 is SGHRS, CDR2 YFSETQ, per germline. V lost 4 bases, J lost 5 bases, and 13 bases lay in between. CDR3 nucleotide sequence: TGCGCCAGCAGCGAACGAGACGGGAACGAGCAGTACTTC. This sequence encodes CASSERDGNEQYF. Together with reference TRBV5-1 and TRBJ2-7, the CDR3 gives the full variable domain: KAGVTQTPRYLIKTRGQQVTLSCSPISGHRSVSWYQQTPGQGLQFLFEYFSETQRNKGNFPGRFSGRQFSNSRSEMNVSTLELGDSALYLCASSERDGNEQYFGPGTRLTVT.

This chain connects TRBV6-5 to TRBJ2-7, with a weak D call TRBD1 (5 bases). This CDR3 region has 14 residues. Trimming left V 5 bases short and J 2 bases short, with 13 bases between. Germline V gene lookup returns CDR1 MNHEY and CDR2 SVGAGI. CDR3 DNA: TGTGCCAGCAGTACATCAGGGTGGACCTACGAGCAGTACTTC. This encodes CASSTSGWTYEQYF.